The 26 T cell receptor beta chains given below trace back to one sample, sequenced in a study of PD-1 blockade in classical Hodgkin lymphoma. The time point was: cycle 4 day 1 (C4D1), after more than five weeks of nivolumab. There was relapse after autologous stem cell transplantation in every patient, and there was variation in brentuximab vedotin exposure. Profiled with immunoSEQ multiplex PCR; TCRdb holds only in-frame clones, not every one. This table holds roughly 28,000 clones, approximately 80% found once. This sample comprised peripheral blood mononuclear cells (PBMCs), obtained before the fourth cycle of nivolumab. The receptors were sampled from a human donor with classical Hodgkin lymphoma.

This clone was observed a few times. The V gene is TRBV30, the J gene TRBJ1-4, with no clear D. This CDR3 is built from 15 residues. Germline CDR1 is GTSNPN and CDR2 is SVGIG (reference sequence). V lost 4 bases and J 0 bases, leaving 12 bases between the germline ends. CDR3 nucleotides: TGTGCCTGGAACTCGAAAGCTGCAACTAATGAAAAACTGTTTTTT. Translating it yields CAWNSKAATNEKLFF.

The chain joins TRBV10-3 to TRBJ2-7; 7 bases map to TRBD1. This CDR3 contains 15 residues. The germline CDR1 and CDR2 sequences are ENHRY and SYGVKD. Unmatched junction bases numbered 13, after V lost 6 bases and J lost 5 bases. This chain's CDR3 is CAIRGATGAGDEQYF. The CDR3 DNA is TGTGCCATCAGGGGGGCCACAGGGGCAGGAGACGAGCAGTACTTC.

V is TRBV5-1 and J is TRBJ2-2; D could derive from TRBD1 or TRBD2 (6 bases each). Trimming shortened V by 2 bases and J by 4 bases, and 9 bases separated the two germline ends. Per germline, CDR1 SGHRS and CDR2 YFSETQ. CDR3 size: 14 residues. The CDR3 is CASSLGGGTGELFF. CDR3 in DNA: TGCGCCAGCAGCTTAGGAGGGGGCACCGGGGAGCTGTTTTTT.

CDR3 region: CASSPLAGALRTQYF. As DNA, the CDR3 is TGTGCCAGCAGCCCCCTCGCGGGGGCGCTTCGTACGCAGTATTTT. The rearrangement joins TRBV7-3 to TRBJ2-3; D may be TRBD2 (7 bases). The V and J ends lost 5 bases and 8 bases respectively, with 20 bases between them. The germline V gene encodes CDR1 SGHTA and CDR2 FQGTGA. The CDR3 totals 15 residues.

V is TRBV7-9 and J is TRBJ1-1; D may be TRBD1 (5 bases). V was trimmed by 7 bases and J by 4 bases, leaving 10 bases between them. Germline V gives CDR1 SEHNR, CDR2 FQNEAQ (reference sequence). The CDR3 contains 12 residues. Here the CDR3 DNA reads TGTGCCAGCAACCTTGGGGGCACTGAAGCTTTCTTT. Translating gives CASNLGGTEAFF. The complete variable domain, with remaining parts taken from reference TRBV7-9 and TRBJ1-1, reads DTGVSQNPRHKITKRGQNVTFRCDPISEHNRLYWYRQTLGQGPEFLTYFQNEAQLEKSRLLSDRFSAERPKGSFSTLEIQRTEQGDSAMYLCASNLGGTEAFFGQGTRLTVV.

CDR3 in amino acids: CASGQNNQPQHF. Here the CDR3 DNA reads TGTGCCAGCGGACAGAACAATCAGCCCCAGCATTTT. V and J are TRBV2 and TRBJ1-5, with D possibly matching TRBD1 (6 bases). V was clipped by 8 bases and J by 3 bases, with 8 bases between them. Germline-derived CDR1 and CDR2 are SNHLY and FYNNEI. This CDR3 is built from 12 residues.

V is TRBV12-5 and J is TRBJ2-1; D unclear. Trimming took 6 bases from V and 1 from J, leaving 31 bases between them. Germline V lookup: CDR1 LGHNT, CDR2 FRNRAP. The CDR3 sequence is 21 residues long. The CDR3 DNA reads TGTGCTAGTGGCCCCCTGCAGGCGGAGCCCGTTCGTCTTATGTCCTACAATGAGCAGTTCTTC. Its protein product is CASGPLQAEPVRLMSYNEQFF.

The rearrangement uses TRBV15 and TRBJ1-2, with 10 bases aligning to TRBD1. This CDR3 has 14 residues. After removal of 7 bases from V and 7 bases from J, the junction contained 9 bases not matched to a gene. From germline, CDR1 is LNHNV and CDR2 YYDKDF (reference sequence). DNA for the CDR3: TGTGCCACCACCTTAGACAGGGGGCCTGGTGGCTACACCTTC. Translating it yields CATTLDRGPGGYTF.

V usage is TRBV5-1 and J usage is TRBJ2-1; TRBD2 might be the D (5 bases). There are 14 residues in the CDR3. Looked up from germline, CDR1 is SGHRS and CDR2 is YFSETQ. V was pared by 6 bases and J by 5 bases, with 15 bases between. DNA for the CDR3: TGCGCCAGCACAACCGGACTGGCCCACAATGAGCAGTTCTTC. Translation gives CASTTGLAHNEQFF. The full variable domain, in which reference TRBV5-1 and TRBJ2-1 provide the parts outside the CDR3, is KAGVTQTPRYLIKTRGQQVTLSCSPISGHRSVSWYQQTPGQGLQFLFEYFSETQRNKGNFPGRFSGRQFSNSRSEMNVSTLELGDSALYLCASTTGLAHNEQFFGPGTRLTVL.

The V gene is TRBV28, the J gene TRBJ1-5; a weak D match, TRBD1 (6 bases). The CDR3 length is 12 residues. CDR1 and CDR2 from the germline V gene are MDHEN and SYDVKM. V lost 6 bases and J 9 bases, leaving 12 bases between the germline ends. The CDR3 sequence is CASRTGEGPQHF. Written as DNA, the CDR3 is TGTGCCAGCAGGACAGGCGAGGGGCCCCAGCATTTT.

V is TRBV25-1 and J is TRBJ2-5; unclear D gene. The CDR3 length is 11 residues. V shed 4 bases and J shed 9 bases, with 9 bases lying between them. The germline V gene encodes CDR1 MGHDK and CDR2 SYGVNS. Here the CDR3 DNA reads TGTGCCAGCAGTGGACGTAGGGCCCAGTACTTC. Its protein is CASSGRRAQYF. Drawing the rest from reference TRBV25-1 and TRBJ2-5, the complete variable domain is EADIYQTPRYLVIGTGKKITLECSQTMGHDKMYWYQQDPGMELHLIHYSYGVNSTEKGDLSSESTVSRIRTEHFPLTLESARPSHTSQYLCASSGRRAQYFGPGTRLLVL.

The chain carries TRBV5-1 and TRBJ2-1; the D is unclear. From germline, CDR1 is SGHRS and CDR2 YFSETQ. The germline V and J ends were trimmed by 0 bases and 8 bases, with 18 bases remaining between them. This CDR3 region has 16 residues. The CDR3, as DNA: TGCGCCAGCAGCTTGGAGGGATGGGCAGGAATCGATGAGCAGTTCTTC. Translation gives CASSLEGWAGIDEQFF.

CDR3 nucleotides: TGTGCCACCAGCAGAGATACAGAACGGGGAAATCAGCCCCAGCATTTT. It specifies CATSRDTERGNQPQHF. The V call is TRBV15, the J call TRBJ1-5; D is uncertain. The CDR3 is 16 residues long. Germline CDR1 reads LNHNV; CDR2 reads YYDKDF (reference sequence). Trimming pared 0 bases from V and 4 bases from J, leaving 13 bases between.

The chain links TRBV20-1 to TRBJ2-7; D is unclear. The V gene's germline CDR1 is DFQATT and CDR2 SNEGSKA (reference sequence). The length of the CDR3 is 11 residues. Trimming shortened V by 3 bases and J by 9 bases, and 12 bases separated the two germline ends. The CDR3 nucleotides read TGCAGTGCTAGGGACCATACGATGCAGTACTTC. Translation gives CSARDHTMQYF.

This clone has a handful of counts. The chain links TRBV30 to TRBJ1-5; no reliable D call. Trimming shortened V by 3 bases and J by 5 bases, and 11 bases separated the two germline ends. This CDR3 spans 13 amino acids. Germline values: CDR1 GTSNPN, CDR2 SVGIG (reference sequence). This CDR3 reads CAWSGRLDQPQHF. The DNA of the CDR3 is TGTGCCTGGAGCGGTCGATTGGATCAGCCCCAGCATTTT.

The V and J genes are TRBV6-1 and TRBJ2-7; 7 nucleotides match TRBD2. The V gene's germline CDR1 is MNHNS and CDR2 SASEGT. The CDR3 covers 13 residues. The V segment lost 2 bases and the J segment 4 bases; nucleotides outside the gene matches: 2. The CDR3 is CASSEWGGYEQYF. CDR3 DNA: TGTGCCAGCAGTGAATGGGGGGGGTACGAGCAGTACTTC.

The chain has TRBV23-1 and TRBJ2-6; D unresolved. TRBV23-1 is identified as an open reading frame with a role that is uncertain. Between the trimmed V and J ends, which lost 8 bases and 0 bases, there was a span of 17 bases. The CDR3 loop spans 17 amino acids. CDR3 loop: CASPPPDTLSGANVLTF. Here the CDR3 DNA reads TGCGCCAGCCCTCCCCCAGACACCCTCTCTGGGGCCAACGTCCTGACTTTC.

This chain links TRBV18 with TRBJ2-2, with D unclear. The CDR3 covers 13 residues. Germline CDR1 reads KGHSH; CDR2 reads LQKENI. The V end was cut by 0 bases, the J end by 2 bases, with 1 base between. The CDR3 coding sequence is TGTGCCAGCTCACCACCTAACACCGGGGAGCTGTTTTTT. Encoded protein: CASSPPNTGELFF.

The V and J genes are TRBV7-8 and TRBJ1-1, with D uncertain. Germline assignment: CDR1 SGHVS and CDR2 FQNEAQ. V was trimmed by 4 bases and J by 2 bases, leaving 14 bases between them. There are 15 residues in the CDR3. The CDR3 loop is CASSSRVFTNTEAFF. Here the CDR3 DNA reads TGTGCCAGCAGCTCCCGGGTGTTCACAAACACTGAAGCTTTCTTT.

This chain joins TRBV6-1 and TRBJ2-7; D may be TRBD1 (6 bases). The CDR3 is made up of 14 amino acids. Germline CDR1 reads MNHNS; CDR2 reads SASEGT. Trimming stripped 2 bases from V and 2 bases from J, with 10 bases between. Here the CDR3 DNA reads TGTGCCAGCAGTGAATACAGGGTGACCTACGAGCAGTACTTC. Translated: CASSEYRVTYEQYF.

This chain connects TRBV29-1 to TRBJ2-2; D is perhaps TRBD1 or TRBD2 (5 bases each). V lost 6 bases, J lost 1 base, and 15 bases lay in between. The CDR3 covers 15 residues. From germline, CDR1 is SQVTM and CDR2 ANQGSEA. The CDR3 loop reads CSVRLVGVNTGELFF. The CDR3 DNA is TGCAGCGTCCGACTGGTGGGGGTGAACACCGGGGAGCTGTTTTTT.

The chain combines TRBV19 with TRBJ1-5, with no clear D. Germline CDR1 LNHDA, CDR2 SQIVND (reference sequence). Trimming left V 2 bases short and J 2 bases short, with 16 bases between. CDR3 length equals 17 residues. The CDR3 nucleotides read TGTGCCAGTAGTATAATGAGGAGGAGTAGGGGCAATCAGCCCCAGCATTTT. It codes for CASSIMRRSRGNQPQHF.

V gene TRBV6-4 combines with J gene TRBJ2-1, with 7 bases matching TRBD1. With 0 bases clipped from V and 15 bases from J, the junction kept 11 bases outside the gene matches. CDR1 and CDR2 from the germline V gene are MRHNA and SNTAGT. This CDR3 is 14 amino acids long. DNA of the CDR3: TGTGCCAGCAGTGACTCGACAGGGTCCTCCACCTTGTTCTTC. This codes for CASSDSTGSSTLFF.

This clone was detected only once. Germline and junction disagree at one end, which may indicate a read error. The chain carries TRBV7-8 and TRBJ2-3, with 11 bases lining up with TRBD2. Germline V gene lookup returns CDR1 SGHVS and CDR2 FQNEAQ. CDR3 size: 15 residues. In DNA, the CDR3 is TGTGCCAGCAGCCTAGCGGGGGGCGTTGGTGATACGCAGTATTTT. Residues: CASSLAGGVGDTQYF.

The chain links TRBV2 to TRBJ2-3, with 8 bases lining up with TRBD2. CDR1 and CDR2 from the germline V gene are SNHLY and FYNNEI. With 5 bases clipped from V and 4 bases from J, the junction kept 14 bases outside the gene matches. The CDR3 is 17 amino acids. The CDR3 nucleotides are TGTGCCAGCAGTCTCTCTTCCCGGGGGGGGCCCGCAGATACGCAGTATTTT. Residues: CASSLSSRGGPADTQYF.

The chain employs TRBV9 and TRBJ2-1; D might be TRBD1 (7 bases). Germline loops: CDR1 SGDLS, CDR2 YYNGEE. Trimming stripped 3 bases from V and 6 bases from J, with 16 bases between. The CDR3 is 15 amino acids. Here the CDR3 DNA reads TGTGCCAGCAGCGCGAGAGTCCAGGGGGGCAATGAGCAGTTCTTC. It specifies CASSARVQGGNEQFF. Filled out from reference TRBV9 and TRBJ2-1, the complete variable domain reads DSGVTQTPKHLITATGQRVTLRCSPRSGDLSVYWYQQSLDQGLQFLIQYYNGEERAKGNILERFSAQQFPDLHSELNLSSLELGDSALYFCASSARVQGGNEQFFGPGTRLTVL.